This T cell receptor beta chain came from a study of early T cells in non-severe SARS-CoV-2 infection. For the study at large: From unsorted whole blood, bulk RNA was sequenced, and the chains remained unpaired.

This clonotype was recorded at least ten times. The CDR3 sequence is 14 residues long. V lost 7 bases to trimming and J lost 6 bases; unmatched junction nucleotides: 8. Germline CDR1 SQVTM, CDR2 ANQGSEA. cDNA molecules, individually, were tagged with unique molecular identifiers. TCRdb processed the 5' RACE reads anew with MiXCR; each CDR3 protein has one entry. The profile shows around 98,000 distinct CDR3 sequences, roughly 11% of them singletons. Sequencing was carried out using whole blood. V usage is TRBV29-1 and J usage is TRBJ2-4, with 11 bases aligning to TRBD1. The clonotype originates from an adult who was a healthcare worker with PCR-confirmed SARS-CoV-2 infection or an uninfected control (not recorded which). This chain's CDR3 is CSAVPGTGGNIQYF. CDR3 coding DNA: TGCAGCGCTGTGCCCGGGACAGGGGGAAACATTCAGTACTTC.